This TCR beta chain came from a study of T cells in Graves' hyperthyroidism and ophthalmopathy. TCR beta CDR3 region amplification was performed from RNA transcripts. With the HTBI primer set, the TCR CDR3 went through a first round of RT-PCR. TCRdb analysed the multiplex PCR reads with MiXCR anew, one entry per CDR3 protein. This sample has 490,000 or so distinct CDR3 sequences, with about 20% found just once. This clonotype was recorded a few times. Its specificity is unknown. Findings of the study overall: Ophthalmopathy cases were set apart from stable hyperthyroidism by a 13 V-J model. Among thyroid clonotypes expanded above 0.001, most also appeared in blood.

Sequenced: blood. The TCR originated in a man aged 35-49 years with Graves' ophthalmopathy.

The chain's CDR3 is CASSLGLRDRLYF. The CDR3 DNA sequence: TGTGCCAGCAGTTTGGGTTTGAGGGACAGGCTATACTTC. J is TRBJ2-5 and V is TRBV12-3 or TRBV12-4, with TRBD1 matching over 8 bases. Trimming took 3 bases from V and 14 from J; bases not matched to a gene: 11. This CDR3 is 13 amino acids long.